This TCR beta chain was documented in a study of spatial heterogeneity in lung cancer. The CDR3 covers 16 residues. V lost 7 bases, J lost 4 bases, and 11 bases stayed unmatched. Germline V gives CDR1 MNHEY, CDR2 SVGEGT. Sample time point: sample taken at primary tumor resection. Tumor, nontumor lung or frozen PBMC supplied whole RNA, sequenced without sorting. TCRdb redid the calling of the 5' RACE reads with MiXCR, one entry per CDR3 protein. Among 45,000 or so distinct CDR3 sequences, roughly 10% were seen once, and the ten largest hold about 40%. Regarding the study as a whole: Ubiquitous expanded tumor TCRs surfaced in blood more at resection than they did at follow-up.

The table lists this clonotype with many counts. What it binds is unknown. The J gene is TRBJ2-2, the V gene TRBV6-2 or TRBV6-3, with TRBD1 identical over 8 bases. The sequences come from PBMCs, collected at surgery. The receptor comes from a female donor with early-stage non-small cell lung cancer. CDR3 amino acids: CASTLFGRGLTGELFF. DNA for the CDR3: TGTGCCAGCACCCTTTTTGGCAGGGGGCTCACCGGGGAGCTGTTTTTT.